The 18 T cell receptor beta chains in this list originate from one sample, sequenced in a study of CD8+ T cells in alopecia areata. TCR sequencing used cDNA made by reverse transcription of extracted RNA. The assay was immunoSEQ multiplex PCR, and TCRdb's table has in-frame clones only and misses some. The sample shows roughly 250,000 clones, around 67% of them seen only once. The sample here was CD4+ T cells sorted from blood, taken at week 0. All receptors derive from a human donor with alopecia areata.

This clone was observed a few times. A junction end diverges from the germline sequence, so it may reflect a read error. This chain links TRBV7-2 with TRBJ2-7; 11 nucleotides match TRBD2. Germline values: CDR1 SGHTA, CDR2 FQGNSA. The CDR3 totals 15 residues. CDR3 residues: CASSLAGGSSYEQYF. In DNA form, the CDR3 reads TGTGCCAGCAGCCTAGCGGGGGGCAGCTCCTACGAGCAGTACTTC.

Comment on this clone: One junction end does not reproduce the germline sequence, and a read error may be involved. The V gene is TRBV30, the J gene TRBJ1-2; D gene unclear. There are 10 residues in the CDR3. Germline lookup yields CDR1 GTSNPN and CDR2 SVGIG (reference sequence). The DNA of the CDR3 is TGTGCCGGGAGGAACTATGGCTACACCTTC. Amino acid sequence: CAGRNYGYTF.

V gene TRBV5-1 combines with J gene TRBJ2-5; D is ambiguous. The CDR3 runs to 13 residues. V lost 4 bases, J lost 0 bases, and 7 bases lay in between. The germline V gene has CDR1 SGHRS and CDR2 YFSETQ. The chain's CDR3 is CASSVEYQETQYF. The CDR3 DNA follows: TGCGCCAGCAGCGTCGAGTACCAAGAGACCCAGTACTTC. Full variable domain (missing parts from reference TRBV5-1 and TRBJ2-5): KAGVTQTPRYLIKTRGQQVTLSCSPISGHRSVSWYQQTPGQGLQFLFEYFSETQRNKGNFPGRFSGRQFSNSRSEMNVSTLELGDSALYLCASSVEYQETQYFGPGTRLLVL.

This clone is a singleton in its sample. The chain links TRBV29-1 to TRBJ2-3, with TRBD1 as a possible D gene (6 bases). This CDR3 contains 13 residues. CDR1 and CDR2 (germline): SQVTM, ANQGSEA. The germline V and J ends were trimmed by 7 bases and 0 bases, with 11 bases remaining between them. For the CDR3, the DNA is TGCAGCGCGATCAGGGGTAGCACAGATACGCAGTATTTT. It yields the protein CSAIRGSTDTQYF.

J is TRBJ1-6 and V is TRBV15; D call uncertain. Trimming cost V 5 bases and J 9 bases, with 20 bases left between them. The CDR3 covers 16 residues. Germline lookup yields CDR1 LNHNV and CDR2 YYDKDF (reference sequence). CDR3 nucleotide sequence: TGTGCCACCAGCCCCCGAGCTCCGGGAGTGGGTTCACCCCTCCACTTT. Protein sequence: CATSPRAPGVGSPLHF. The whole variable domain, filled in from reference TRBV15 and TRBJ1-6, reads DAMVIQNPRYQVTQFGKPVTLSCSQTLNHNVMYWYQQKSSQAPKLLFHYYDKDFNNEADTPDNFQSRRPNTSFCFLDIRSPGLGDTAMYLCATSPRAPGVGSPLHFGNGTRLTVT.

This clone showed up just once. V gene TRBV6-6 combines with J gene TRBJ1-2, with no clear D. V lost 5 bases and J lost 4, with 11 bases in between. Germline lookup yields CDR1 MNHNY and CDR2 SVGAGI (reference sequence). This CDR3 spans 13 amino acids. The CDR3 region has the DNA TGTGCCAGCAGTCGAAGACCCAGCTATGGCTACACCTTC. Encoded protein: CASSRRPSYGYTF.

This clone has just a few counts. The chain combines TRBV27 with TRBJ2-2; TRBD2 agrees at 8 bases. V was clipped by 5 bases and J by 5 bases; unmatched bases: 7. CDR3 length equals 15 residues. From germline, CDR1 is MNHEY and CDR2 SMNVEV (reference sequence). CDR3 sequence reads: CASSTREGWTGELFF. The CDR3 coding sequence is TGTGCCAGCAGTACCCGGGAGGGTTGGACCGGGGAGCTGTTTTTT.

V is TRBV7-2 and J is TRBJ1-5; TRBD1 might be the D (6 bases). The CDR3 is 14 residues long. Germline loops: CDR1 SGHTA, CDR2 FQGNSA. V was shortened by 5 bases and J by 2 bases, with 10 bases between the two germline ends. The CDR3 here is CASSRGPGNQPQHF. Written as DNA, the CDR3 is TGTGCCAGCAGCCGGGGGCCGGGCAATCAGCCCCAGCATTTT.

This chain uses TRBV30 with TRBJ1-1; D is uncertain. The CDR3 has 14 residues. Trimming stripped 5 bases from V and 3 bases from J, with 16 bases between. CDR1 is GTSNPN and CDR2 is SVGIG in the germline V gene (reference sequence). CDR3 protein: CAWFHWLRDTEAFF. In DNA, the CDR3 is TGTGCCTGGTTCCACTGGTTAAGGGACACTGAAGCTTTCTTT. Together with reference TRBV30 and TRBJ1-1, the CDR3 gives the full variable domain: SQTIHQWPATLVQPVGSPLSLECTVEGTSNPNLYWYRQAAGRGLQLLFYSVGIGQISSEVPQNLSASRPQDRQFILSSKKLLLSDSGFYLCAWFHWLRDTEAFFGQGTRLTVV.

This chain uses TRBV5-1 with TRBJ2-3, with TRBD1 identical over 8 bases. The V segment lost 6 bases and the J segment 3 bases; nucleotides outside the gene matches: 3. The CDR3 is made up of 13 amino acids. Germline V gene sequence: CDR1 SGHRS, CDR2 YFSETQ. The CDR3 sequence: CASNRGRTDTQYF. The DNA for the CDR3 is TGCGCCAGCAACAGGGGGAGAACAGATACGCAGTATTTT.

The sample holds a few counts of this clone. CDR3 region: CASSSLAGFYEQYF. The CDR3 nucleotides read TGTGCCAGCAGTTCACTAGCGGGGTTTTACGAGCAGTACTTC. The rearrangement uses TRBV27 and TRBJ2-7; 10 nucleotides line up with TRBD2. This CDR3 is built from 14 residues. CDR1 and CDR2 (germline): MNHEY, SMNVEV (reference sequence). J lost 4 bases, V lost 4 bases, and 4 bases had no gene match.

J is TRBJ2-2 and V is TRBV10-3, with TRBD1 identical over 8 bases. Trimming took 7 bases from V and 6 from J; bases not matched to a gene: 7. The CDR3 runs to 14 residues. Germline lookup yields CDR1 ENHRY and CDR2 SYGVKD. Here the CDR3 reads CAITLDRDAGELFF. The DNA for the CDR3 is TGTGCCATCACTCTGGACAGGGATGCCGGGGAGCTGTTTTTT.

Concerning this clone: This specimen includes other DNA sequences encoding the same CDR3. The chain joins TRBV30 to TRBJ2-1; 7 bases are a match to TRBD1. The germline V gene has CDR1 GTSNPN and CDR2 SVGIG (reference sequence). Trimming cost V 5 bases and J 6 bases; bases outside gene matches: 4. The CDR3 runs 12 residues. For the CDR3, the DNA is TGTGCCTGGTCCGGGACAGCCAATGAGCAGTTCTTC. Translation gives CAWSGTANEQFF.

This clone has only one observation. The chain couples TRBV5-6 to TRBJ1-4; D is possibly TRBD1 (5 bases). The V end lost 3 bases, the J end lost 10 bases, and 13 bases lay between the germline ends. Per germline, CDR1 SGHDT and CDR2 YYEEEE. The CDR3 consists of 13 residues. CDR3 in DNA: TGTGCCAGCAGCTCCCGGAGCGGGGGAAAACTGTTTTTT. Translated: CASSSRSGGKLFF. Filled out from reference TRBV5-6 and TRBJ1-4, the complete variable domain reads DAGVTQSPTHLIKTRGQQVTLRCSPKSGHDTVSWYQQALGQGPQFIFQYYEEEERQRGNFPDRFSGHQFPNYSSELNVNALLLGDSALYLCASSSRSGGKLFFGSGTQLSVL.

This clone was seen more than once but under ten times. The V call is TRBV6-5, the J call TRBJ1-2, with D maybe TRBD1 (5 bases). The V end was cut by 9 bases, the J end by 4 bases, with 9 bases between. CDR3 length: 11 amino acids. Germline values: CDR1 MNHEY, CDR2 SVGAGI. The CDR3 reads CASFGAYGYTF. The DNA for the CDR3 is TGTGCCAGTTTCGGGGCCTATGGCTACACCTTC.

The rearrangement joins TRBV5-4 to TRBJ2-5; 8 nucleotides line up with TRBD2. Germline assignment: CDR1 SGHNT and CDR2 YYREEE (reference sequence). The V segment lost 4 bases and the J segment 4 bases; nucleotides outside the gene matches: 3. This CDR3 is built from 13 residues. The CDR3 protein is CASSASGGETQYF. DNA of the CDR3: TGTGCCAGCAGCGCGAGCGGGGGAGAGACCCAGTACTTC.

This chain connects TRBV7-8 to TRBJ1-2, with D hard to call. Between the trimmed V and J ends, which lost 5 bases and 0 bases, there was a span of 7 bases. Germline CDR1 SGHVS, CDR2 FQNEAQ. The CDR3 runs to 13 residues. DNA for the CDR3: TGTGCCAGCAGCCAGCTAGCTAACTATGGCTACACCTTC. The encoded protein is CASSQLANYGYTF.

Only a few counts were recorded for this clone. This chain links TRBV18 with TRBJ1-1, with TRBD1 matching over 7 bases. This CDR3 spans 12 amino acids. Germline V gene sequence: CDR1 KGHSH, CDR2 LQKENI. J was trimmed by 7 bases and V by 6 bases; bases with no gene match: 5. CDR3 residues: CASSPRTGEAFF. CDR3 in DNA: TGTGCCAGCTCCCCTAGGACAGGTGAAGCTTTCTTT.